This T cell receptor (beta chain) was sequenced for a study of molecular identifiers for immune sequencing clone quantification. Sorting was used to obtain naive CD8 T cells (CD8+CD4-CCR7+CD45RA+). This clonotype was detected ten times or more. What it binds is unknown. V was shortened by 0 bases and J by 2 bases, with 4 bases between the two germline ends. CDR3 length: 13 amino acids. From germline, CDR1 is SQVTM and CDR2 ANQGSEA. Previously reported methods and listed TCR primers produced the bulk TCR libraries. TCRdb independently ran MiXCR on the PCR reads; one entry per CDR3 protein. The data show around 470,000 distinct CDR3 sequences, about a fifth seen once. General observations from the study: Naive cells had under 1% of molecules in clones above 20 RNA copies, effectors over 99%.

Input material: naive CD8+ T cells from blood, with Jurkat cell RNA spiked in. As for subset: FACS-sorted CD8+CD4-CCR7+CD45RA+ naive T cells. This TCR was recovered from a human donor in good health. Some libraries in this study had Jurkat cell RNA spiked in. The chain is built from TRBV29-1 and TRBJ2-2; no reliable D call. The CDR3 DNA follows: TGCAGCGTTGAAGACTCCAACACCGGGGAGCTGTTTTTT. This translates into CSVEDSNTGELFF.